This T cell receptor beta chain was identified in a study of T cell repertoires and HLA-DP antigens. Study summary: One alloantigen had ten groove amino acid differences from self, the other one. Sorted CD137+CD4+ samples averaged roughly 210 ng DNA; pre-culture CD4+ samples, 900 to 1,500 ng. Regarding the study as a whole: Sorted CD137+ clonality was roughly 0.4 for both alloantigens, versus around 0.037 pre-culture.

The PCR primers covered 54 TRBV and 13 TRBJ segments. Data came from immunoSEQ multiplex PCR; TCRdb stores just in-frame clones and leaves some out. Here the sample spans approximately 89,000 clones, 86% being singletons. Germline lookup yields CDR1 WSHSY and CDR2 SAAADI. The CDR3 extends over 14 amino acids. Germline trimming cut 0 bases from V and 3 bases from J; bases unmatched to any gene: 1. With respect to this clone: No antigen is known for it.

The specimen sequenced was CD4+ T cells from PBMCs. The origin of this receptor is a man between 50 and 59 years old in good health and CMV-seronegative. The genes are TRBV10-2 and TRBJ2-7; 8 nucleotides align to TRBD2. CDR3 in DNA: TGCGCCAGCAGTGAGTCTAGCGGGGTCTACGAGCAGTACTTC. As protein: CASSESSGVYEQYF.